The rows below give T cell receptor beta chains drawn from one sample of a study of shared clonotypes between healthy human individuals. Only in-frame clones appear in the TCRdb table, and some are missing; sequencing was by immunoSEQ multiplex PCR. The sample has 170,000 or so clones, approximately 61% seen once. The sequenced sample was memory CD4+ T cells sorted from blood. These receptors were taken from a man aged 30 to 45 in good health. The CDR3 runs from the conserved cysteine through the conserved F or W. A D gene is named only where the DNA matches it firmly. Size tells how often a clone was seen (once, few, many) or the class of an expanded clone, and some rows leave it out.

v_gene	d_gene	j_gene	abundance	CDR3aa	CDR3nt
TRBV7-2	NA	TRBJ1-2	NA	CASNSQGNYGYTF	TGTGCCAGCAACTCACAGGGTAACTATGGCTACACCTTC
TRBV7-8	TRBD1	TRBJ2-2	many	CASPRQGHVRGELFF	TGTGCCAGCCCCAGACAGGGCCACGTCAGAGGGGAGCTGTTTTTT
TRBV7-4	NA	TRBJ1-1	NA	CASSLQGPRNTEAFF	TGTGCCAGCAGCTTACAGGGACCGAGGAACACTGAAGCTTTCTTT
TRBV2	NA	TRBJ2-7	NA	CASSEWNYEQYF	TGTGCCAGCAGTGAGTGGAATTACGAGCAGTACTTC
TRBV6-1	NA	TRBJ1-1	NA	CASTLTDTEAFF	TGTGCCAGCACACTCACGGACACTGAAGCTTTCTTT
TRBV5-1	TRBD2	TRBJ2-1	NA	CASSSSAGSSYNEQFF	TGCGCCAGCAGTTCCTCAGCGGGGAGTTCCTACAATGAGCAGTTCTTC
TRBV4-2	NA	TRBJ2-5	NA	CASSQEQGGETQYF	TGTGCCAGCAGCCAGGAACAGGGGGGGGAGACCCAGTACTTC
TRBV5-1	NA	TRBJ2-3	few	CASSSNRDPLTDTQYF	TGCGCCAGCAGCTCTAACAGGGATCCCCTCACAGATACGCAGTATTTT
TRBV2	NA	TRBJ1-1	few	CASSDVGREGTEAFF	TGTGCCAGCAGTGATGTGGGCAGGGAAGGGACTGAAGCTTTCTTT
TRBV13	TRBD1	TRBJ1-1	many	CASSQGTGSEAFF	TGTGCCAGCAGCCAGGGGACAGGGAGTGAAGCTTTCTTT
TRBV7-8	NA	TRBJ2-1	NA	CASSPPGLYNEQFF	TGTGCCAGCAGCCCCCCCGGACTGTACAATGAGCAGTTCTTC
TRBV21-1	NA	TRBJ2-1	few	CASSRGLAGDNEQFF	TGTGCCAGCAGTCGAGGACTAGCGGGTGACAATGAGCAGTTCTTC
TRBV14	NA	TRBJ2-4	NA	CASSQDWWPVYIQYF	TGTGCCAGCAGCCAAGATTGGTGGCCAGTCTACATTCAGTACTTC
TRBV11-2	NA	TRBJ2-6	NA	CASSLVSRSVLTF	TGTGCCAGCAGCTTAGTCTCTAGGTCCGTCCTGACTTTC
TRBV6-1	NA	TRBJ2-7	few	CASSGRFTSFEQYF	TGTGCCAGCAGTGGAAGATTTACCTCCTTCGAGCAGTACTTC
TRBV29-1	NA	TRBJ2-7	NA	CSVMDYEQYF	TGCAGCGTTATGGACTACGAGCAGTACTTC
TRBV9	NA	TRBJ2-3	NA	CASSVVPTTDTQYF	TGTGCCAGCAGCGTAGTACCCACCACAGATACGCAGTATTTT
TRBV28	TRBD2	TRBJ2-2	NA	CASNRLAGDVGELFF	TGTGCCAGCAATAGACTAGCGGGAGACGTCGGGGAGCTGTTTTTT
TRBV5-1	TRBD2	TRBJ2-7	NA	CARSLWGGGGGSVHEQYF	TGCGCCCGCAGCTTGTGGGGGGGTGGTGGCGGGAGCGTCCACGAGCAGTACTTC
TRBV7-8	TRBD1	TRBJ2-7	once	CASSPGQGGRNEQYF	TGTGCCAGCAGCCCTGGACAGGGGGGTAGGAACGAGCAGTACTTC
TRBV27	TRBD1	TRBJ2-7	NA	CASSFRPRGTGALEQYF	TGTGCCAGCAGTTTCCGACCGCGCGGGACAGGGGCACTCGAGCAGTACTTC
TRBV5-1	TRBD1	TRBJ1-1	NA	CASAWTGETEAFF	TGCGCCAGCGCTTGGACAGGGGAGACTGAAGCTTTCTTT
TRBV28	TRBD1	TRBJ2-7	NA	CASSGTAAKVF	TGTGCCAGCAGTGGGACAGCGGCGAAAGTGTTC
TRBV19	NA	TRBJ1-1	few	CASSHSSRGAIEAFF	TGTGCCAGTAGTCACTCTTCGCGGGGGGCGATTGAAGCTTTCTTT
TRBV18	TRBD2	TRBJ2-1	NA	CASSRGSGRNYGEQFF	TGTGCCAGCTCCCGAGGTAGCGGGAGGAATTACGGTGAGCAGTTCTTC
TRBV7-8	NA	TRBJ2-2	NA	CASSVWSTVILNTGELFF	TGTGCCAGCAGCGTCTGGAGTACCGTCATTCTGAACACCGGGGAGCTGTTTTTT
TRBV5-1	NA	TRBJ1-1	NA	CASSLSFLSEAFF	TGCGCCAGCAGCTTAAGCTTTTTATCTGAAGCTTTCTTT
TRBV7-7	NA	TRBJ2-3	NA	CASSQTISDTQYF	TGTGCCAGCAGCCAAACAATATCAGATACGCAGTATTTT
TRBV5-1	NA	TRBJ1-2	few	CASSLESGNNYGYTF	TGCGCCAGCAGCTTGGAGTCAGGGAATAACTATGGCTACACCTTC
TRBV11-2	NA	TRBJ1-5	NA	CASSSSSNQPQHF	TGTGCCAGCAGCTCCTCTAGCAATCAGCCCCAGCATTTT
TRBV7-8	TRBD1	TRBJ1-5	once	CASSRTGAEPQHF	TGTGCCAGCAGCCGGACAGGGGCCGAGCCCCAGCATTTT
TRBV5-8	TRBD2	TRBJ2-3	NA	CASSLGPGLAGDTQYF	TGTGCCAGCAGCTTGGGACCGGGACTAGCAGGAGATACGCAGTATTTT
TRBV2	NA	TRBJ2-5	NA	CALTRGVSRTQYF	TGTGCCCTCACGAGGGGGGTTAGTAGGACCCAGTACTTC
TRBV7-9	TRBD2	TRBJ2-1	NA	CASSLTSGRGNEQFF	TGTGCCAGCAGCTTGACTAGCGGGAGGGGGAATGAGCAGTTCTTC
TRBV11-2	TRBD1	TRBJ1-2	few	CASSNGEPGQVSYGYTF	TGTGCCAGCAGTAATGGCGAGCCGGGACAGGTCTCTTATGGCTACACCTTC